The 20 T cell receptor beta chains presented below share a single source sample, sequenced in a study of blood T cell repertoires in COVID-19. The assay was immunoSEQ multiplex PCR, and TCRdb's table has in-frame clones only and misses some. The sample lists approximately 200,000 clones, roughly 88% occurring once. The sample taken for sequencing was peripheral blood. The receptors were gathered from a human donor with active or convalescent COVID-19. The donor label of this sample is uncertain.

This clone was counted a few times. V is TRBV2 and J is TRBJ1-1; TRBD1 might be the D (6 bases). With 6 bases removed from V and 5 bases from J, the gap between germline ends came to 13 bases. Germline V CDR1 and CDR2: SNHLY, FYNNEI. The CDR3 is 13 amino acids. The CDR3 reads CASSPDSGTEAFF. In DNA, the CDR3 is TGTGCCAGCAGCCCGGACAGTGGAACTGAAGCTTTCTTT.

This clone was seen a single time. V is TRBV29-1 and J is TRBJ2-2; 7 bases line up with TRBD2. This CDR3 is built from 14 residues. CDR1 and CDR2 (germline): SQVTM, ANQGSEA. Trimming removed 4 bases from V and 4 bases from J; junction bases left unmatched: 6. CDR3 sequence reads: CSVGAGVTTGELFF. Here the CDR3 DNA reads TGCAGCGTTGGGGCGGGAGTGACCACCGGGGAGCTGTTTTTT.

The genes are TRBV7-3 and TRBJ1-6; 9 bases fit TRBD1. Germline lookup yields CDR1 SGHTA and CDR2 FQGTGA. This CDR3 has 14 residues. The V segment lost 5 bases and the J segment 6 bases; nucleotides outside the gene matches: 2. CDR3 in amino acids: CASSGTGPNSPLHF. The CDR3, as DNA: TGTGCCAGCAGCGGGACAGGGCCTAATTCACCCCTCCACTTT.

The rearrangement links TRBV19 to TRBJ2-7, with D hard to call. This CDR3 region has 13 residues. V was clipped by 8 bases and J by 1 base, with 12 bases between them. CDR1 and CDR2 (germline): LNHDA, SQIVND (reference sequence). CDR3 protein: CASRPHGSYEQYF. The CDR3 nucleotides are TGTGCCAGTCGCCCTCACGGGTCCTACGAGCAGTACTTC.

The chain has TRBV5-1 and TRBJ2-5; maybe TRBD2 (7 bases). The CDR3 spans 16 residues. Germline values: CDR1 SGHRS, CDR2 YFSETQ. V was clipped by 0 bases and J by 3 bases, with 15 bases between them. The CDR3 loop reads CASSLGLGGGKETQYF. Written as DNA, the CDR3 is TGCGCCAGCAGCTTGGGTCTTGGCGGGGGCAAAGAGACCCAGTACTTC.

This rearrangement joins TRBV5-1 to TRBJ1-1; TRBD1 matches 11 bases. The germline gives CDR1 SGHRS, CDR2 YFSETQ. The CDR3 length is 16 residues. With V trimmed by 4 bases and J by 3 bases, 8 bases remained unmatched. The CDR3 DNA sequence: TGCGCCAGCAGCATCGGACAGGGGGCGAGGTACACTGAAGCTTTCTTT. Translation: CASSIGQGARYTEAFF.

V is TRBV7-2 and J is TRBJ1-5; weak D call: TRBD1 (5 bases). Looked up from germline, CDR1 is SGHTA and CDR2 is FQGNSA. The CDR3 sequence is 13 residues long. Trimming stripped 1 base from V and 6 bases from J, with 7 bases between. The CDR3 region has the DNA TGTGCCAGCAGCTTAGACGGGGGTCAGCCCCAGCATTTT. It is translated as CASSLDGGQPQHF.

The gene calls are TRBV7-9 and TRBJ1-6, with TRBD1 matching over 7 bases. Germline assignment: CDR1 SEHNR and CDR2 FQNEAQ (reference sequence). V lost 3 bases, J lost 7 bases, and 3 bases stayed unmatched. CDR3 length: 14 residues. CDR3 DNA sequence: TGTGCCAGCAGCTTTACAGGGGAAAATTCACCCCTCCACTTT. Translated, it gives CASSFTGENSPLHF.

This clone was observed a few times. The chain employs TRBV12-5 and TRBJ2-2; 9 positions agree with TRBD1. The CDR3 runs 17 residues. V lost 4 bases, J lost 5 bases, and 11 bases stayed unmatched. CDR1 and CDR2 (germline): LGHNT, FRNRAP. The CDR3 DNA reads TGTGCTAGTGGTTCAATTATTACAGGGGGCCAGACCGGGGAGCTGTTTTTT. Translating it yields CASGSIITGGQTGELFF.

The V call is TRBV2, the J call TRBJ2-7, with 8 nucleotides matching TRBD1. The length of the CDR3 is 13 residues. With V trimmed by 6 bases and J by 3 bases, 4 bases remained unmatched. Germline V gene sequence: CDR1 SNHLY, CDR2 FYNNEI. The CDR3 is CASRITGGYEQYF. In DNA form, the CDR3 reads TGTGCCAGCAGAATAACAGGGGGCTACGAGCAGTACTTC.

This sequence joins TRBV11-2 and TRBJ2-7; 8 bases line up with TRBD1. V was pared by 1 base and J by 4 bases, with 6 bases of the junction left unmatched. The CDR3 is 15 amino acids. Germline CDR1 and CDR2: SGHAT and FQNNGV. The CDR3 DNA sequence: TGTGCCAGCAGCTTAGGGGGACAGGCTGAATACGAGCAGTACTTC. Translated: CASSLGGQAEYEQYF. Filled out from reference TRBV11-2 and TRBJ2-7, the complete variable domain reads EAGVAQSPRYKIIEKRQSVAFWCNPISGHATLYWYQQILGQGPKLLIQFQNNGVVDDSQLPKDRFSAERLKGVDSTLKIQPAKLEDSAVYLCASSLGGQAEYEQYFGPGTRLTVT.

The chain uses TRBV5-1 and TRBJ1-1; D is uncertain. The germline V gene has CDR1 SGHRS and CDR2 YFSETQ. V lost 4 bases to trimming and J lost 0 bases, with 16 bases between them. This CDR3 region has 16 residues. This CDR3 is CASSVVGGGMNTEAFF. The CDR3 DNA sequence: TGCGCCAGCAGCGTGGTCGGTGGCGGCATGAACACTGAAGCTTTCTTT. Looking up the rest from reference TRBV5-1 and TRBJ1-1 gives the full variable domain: KAGVTQTPRYLIKTRGQQVTLSCSPISGHRSVSWYQQTPGQGLQFLFEYFSETQRNKGNFPGRFSGRQFSNSRSEMNVSTLELGDSALYLCASSVVGGGMNTEAFFGQGTRLTVV.

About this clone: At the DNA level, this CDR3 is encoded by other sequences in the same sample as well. The CDR3 here is CASSVGSSYEQYF. DNA of the CDR3: TGTGCCAGCAGCGTCGGGAGCTCCTACGAGCAGTACTTC. V gene TRBV9 combines with J gene TRBJ2-7, with D possibly TRBD2 on 6 matching bases. CDR1 and CDR2 from the germline V gene are SGDLS and YYNGEE. CDR3 length: 13 residues. Between the trimmed V and J ends, which lost 2 bases and 0 bases, there was a span of 6 bases.

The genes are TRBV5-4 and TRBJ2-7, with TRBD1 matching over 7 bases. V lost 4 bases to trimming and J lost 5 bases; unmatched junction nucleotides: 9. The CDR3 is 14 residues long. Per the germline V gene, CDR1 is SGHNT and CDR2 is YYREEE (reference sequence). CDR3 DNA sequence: TGTGCCAGCAGCCGCGACAGGGATAGCGACGAGCAGTACTTC. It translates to CASSRDRDSDEQYF.

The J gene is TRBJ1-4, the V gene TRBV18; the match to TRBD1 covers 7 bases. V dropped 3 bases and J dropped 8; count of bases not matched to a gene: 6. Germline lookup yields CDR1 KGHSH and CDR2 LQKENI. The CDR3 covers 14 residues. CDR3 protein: CASSPPDRDEKLFF. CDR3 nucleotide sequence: TGTGCCAGCTCACCCCCTGACAGGGACGAAAAACTGTTTTTT. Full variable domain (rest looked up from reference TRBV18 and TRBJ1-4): NAGVMQNPRHLVRRRGQEARLRCSPMKGHSHVYWYRQLPEEGLKFMVYLQKENIIDESGMPKERFSAEFPKEGPSILRIQQVVRGDSAAYFCASSPPDRDEKLFFGSGTQLSVL.

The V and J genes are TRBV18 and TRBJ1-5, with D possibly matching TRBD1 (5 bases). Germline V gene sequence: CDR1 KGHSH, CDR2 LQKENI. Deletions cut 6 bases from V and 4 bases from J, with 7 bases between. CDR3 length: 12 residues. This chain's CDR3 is CASSRQNQPQHF. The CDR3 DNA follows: TGTGCCAGCTCGAGACAGAATCAGCCCCAGCATTTT.

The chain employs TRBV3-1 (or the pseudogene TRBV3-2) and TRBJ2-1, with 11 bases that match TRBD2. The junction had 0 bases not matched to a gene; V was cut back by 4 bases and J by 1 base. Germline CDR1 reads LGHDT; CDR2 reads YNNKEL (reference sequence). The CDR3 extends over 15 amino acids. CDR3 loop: CASSPSGGSYNEQFF. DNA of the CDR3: TGTGCCAGCAGCCCTAGCGGGGGGTCCTACAATGAGCAGTTCTTC.

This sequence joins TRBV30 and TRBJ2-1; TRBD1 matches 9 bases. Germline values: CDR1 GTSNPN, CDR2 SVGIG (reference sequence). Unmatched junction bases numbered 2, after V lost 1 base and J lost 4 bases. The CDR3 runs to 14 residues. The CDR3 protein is CAWSGDRDYNEQFF. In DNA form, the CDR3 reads TGTGCCTGGAGTGGGGACAGGGATTACAATGAGCAGTTCTTC.

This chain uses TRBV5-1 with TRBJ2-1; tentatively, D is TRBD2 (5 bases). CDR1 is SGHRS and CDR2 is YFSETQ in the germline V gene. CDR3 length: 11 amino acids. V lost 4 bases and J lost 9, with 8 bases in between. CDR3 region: CASSHGVEQFF. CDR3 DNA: TGCGCCAGCAGCCACGGGGTTGAGCAGTTCTTC.

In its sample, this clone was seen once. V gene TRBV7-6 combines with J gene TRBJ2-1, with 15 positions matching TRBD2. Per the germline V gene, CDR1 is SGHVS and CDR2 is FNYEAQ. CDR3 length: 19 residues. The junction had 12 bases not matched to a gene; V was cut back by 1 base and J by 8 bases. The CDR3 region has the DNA TGTGCCAGCAGCTTAGTCCCGTCCGGACTAGCGGGGGGGCCCCATGAGCAGTTCTTC. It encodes CASSLVPSGLAGGPHEQFF.